A selection of T cell receptor beta chains follows, all from one sample in a study of T cell responses to AZD1222 COVID-19 vaccine. TCRdb's copy holds only in-frame clones and misses some; the assay was immunoSEQ multiplex PCR. The sample yields about 84,000 clones, roughly 85% seen once. The sequencing here drew on peripheral blood, taken 28 days after the second AZD1222 dose. Receptors were obtained from an adult who received the AZD1222 COVID-19 vaccine. The conserved cysteine and the conserved F or W are not part of the CDR3 here.

J gene,V gene,CDR3 length,CDR3 protein
TRBJ2-4,TRBV19,12,ASRSTGSKNIQY
TRBJ2-7,TRBV4-1,13,ASSRLAGRNYEQY
TRBJ2-3,TRBV11-2,14,ASSSNTGALTDTQY
TRBJ1-1,TRBV3-1/TRBV3-2,12,ASTEQGRGTEAF
TRBJ2-7,TRBV9,13,ASSVDNQGNFRQY
TRBJ1-3,TRBV13,13,ASSPGEAAGNTIY
TRBJ2-3,TRBV11-3,14,ASSPSTGFSTDTQY
TRBJ1-5,TRBV7-8,13,ASSLALQGYQPQH
TRBJ2-7,TRBV5-6,14,ASSLRPTGQGREQY
TRBJ1-1,TRBV28,11,ASIGQGDTEAF
TRBJ2-1,TRBV5-5,12,ASSSATGFQEQF
TRBJ1-2,TRBV7-8,13,ASSATGALGYGYT
TRBJ2-2,TRBV7-8,12,ASSLRRDPGELF
TRBJ1-2,TRBV27,13,ASSLGTGGDYGYT
TRBJ1-2,TRBV4-1,13,ASSQPGRGGYGYT
TRBJ2-3,TRBV5-6,16,ASSFLSGLVQVTDTQY
TRBJ2-5,TRBV5-6,13,ASSLLTGAKATQY
TRBJ2-7,TRBV28,11,ASTQRSRYEQY
TRBJ1-2,TRBV7-8,13,ASSSGMGSNYGYT
TRBJ1-2,TRBV20-1,9,SASPNNGYT
TRBJ1-1,TRBV28,14,ASSRGPGALNTEAF
TRBJ1-1,TRBV19,11,ASSWQGGTEAF